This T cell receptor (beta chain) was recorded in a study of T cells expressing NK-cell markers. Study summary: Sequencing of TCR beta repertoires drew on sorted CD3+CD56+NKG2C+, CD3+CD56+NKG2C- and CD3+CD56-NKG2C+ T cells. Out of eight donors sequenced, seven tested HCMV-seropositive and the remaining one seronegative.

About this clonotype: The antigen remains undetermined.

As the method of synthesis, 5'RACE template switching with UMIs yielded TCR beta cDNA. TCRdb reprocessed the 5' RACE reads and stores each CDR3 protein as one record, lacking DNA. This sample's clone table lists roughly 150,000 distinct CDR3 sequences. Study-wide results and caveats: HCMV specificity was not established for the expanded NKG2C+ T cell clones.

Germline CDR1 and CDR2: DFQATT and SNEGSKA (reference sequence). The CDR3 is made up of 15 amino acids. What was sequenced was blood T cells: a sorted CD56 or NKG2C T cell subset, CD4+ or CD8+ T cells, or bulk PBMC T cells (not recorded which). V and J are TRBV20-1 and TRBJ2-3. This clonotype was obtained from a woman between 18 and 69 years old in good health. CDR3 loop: CSAISTVRSTDTQYF.